Sequencing of this T cell receptor beta chain was carried out in a study of blood T cells in healthy people across ages. Trimming left V 3 bases short and J 5 bases short, with 16 bases between. The CDR3 loop spans 14 amino acids. Germline V lookup: CDR1 DFQATT, CDR2 SNEGSKA (reference sequence). The study, taken as a whole, reports: Diversity figures based on one million T cells were deemed too low. More naive CD4+ cells and higher diversity were found in long-lived than in aged donors.

The authors ran a second PCR of roughly 6 to 12 cycles using a sample-barcoded 5' primer and a J-beta primer mix. MiXCR was run by TCRdb on the 5' RACE reads, yielding one entry per CDR3 protein. The repertoire holds about 670,000 distinct CDR3 sequences, with 35% to 50% as singletons. This clonotype was seen a few times. Its target is unknown. The rearrangement uses TRBV20-1 and TRBJ1-1, with D possibly being TRBD1 (6 bases). This TCR derives from a man older than 75 in good health. Sequencing was performed on blood. CDR3 protein: CSARRGAGSTEAFF. The DNA for the CDR3 is TGCAGTGCTAGGAGGGGGGCCGGGAGTACTGAAGCTTTCTTT.